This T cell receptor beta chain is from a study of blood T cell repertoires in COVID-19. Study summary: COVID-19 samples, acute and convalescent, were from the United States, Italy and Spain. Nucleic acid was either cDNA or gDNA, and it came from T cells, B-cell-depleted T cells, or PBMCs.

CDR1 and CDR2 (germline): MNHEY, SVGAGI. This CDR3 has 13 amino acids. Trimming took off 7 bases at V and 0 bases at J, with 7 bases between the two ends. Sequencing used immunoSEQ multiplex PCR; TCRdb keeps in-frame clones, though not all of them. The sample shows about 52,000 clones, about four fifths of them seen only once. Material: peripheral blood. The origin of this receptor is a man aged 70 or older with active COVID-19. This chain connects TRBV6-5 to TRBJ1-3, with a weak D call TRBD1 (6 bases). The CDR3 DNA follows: TGTGCCAGCATGGGGGCCTCTGGAAACACCATATATTTT. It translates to CASMGASGNTIYF.